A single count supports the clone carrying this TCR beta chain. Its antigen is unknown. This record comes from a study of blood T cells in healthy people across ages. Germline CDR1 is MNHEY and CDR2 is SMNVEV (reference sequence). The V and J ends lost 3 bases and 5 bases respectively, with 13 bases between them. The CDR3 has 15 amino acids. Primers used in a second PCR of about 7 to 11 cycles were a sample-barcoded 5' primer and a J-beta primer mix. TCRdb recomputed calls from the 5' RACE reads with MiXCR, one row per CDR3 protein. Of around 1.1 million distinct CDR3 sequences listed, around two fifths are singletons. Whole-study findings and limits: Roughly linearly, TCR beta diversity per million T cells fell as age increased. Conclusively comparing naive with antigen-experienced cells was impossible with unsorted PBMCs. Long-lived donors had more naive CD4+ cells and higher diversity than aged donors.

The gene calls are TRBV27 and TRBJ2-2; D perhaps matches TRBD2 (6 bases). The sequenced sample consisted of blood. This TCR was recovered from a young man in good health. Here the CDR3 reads CASSLGTLRTGELFF. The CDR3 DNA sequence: TGTGCCAGCAGTTTGGGGACTCTACGGACCGGGGAGCTGTTTTTT.